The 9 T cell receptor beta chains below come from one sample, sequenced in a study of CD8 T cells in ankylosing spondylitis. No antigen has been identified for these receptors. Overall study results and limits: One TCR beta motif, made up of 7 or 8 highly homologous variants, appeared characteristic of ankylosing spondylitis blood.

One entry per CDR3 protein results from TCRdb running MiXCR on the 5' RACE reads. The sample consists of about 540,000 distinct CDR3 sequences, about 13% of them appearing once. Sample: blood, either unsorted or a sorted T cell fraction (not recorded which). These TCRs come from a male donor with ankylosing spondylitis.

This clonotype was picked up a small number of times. In DNA, the CDR3 is TGTGCCATCACCCCCCGCCCCCTTGGACAGGAGCAAAAGGGGAACACCTTC. Amino acid sequence: CAITPRPLGQEQKGNTF. The chain combines TRBV10-3 with TRBJ1-2; TRBD1 matches 7 bases. The junction had 26 bases not matched to a gene; V was cut back by 7 bases and J by 12 bases. Germline loops: CDR1 ENHRY, CDR2 SYGVKD. CDR3 length: 17 residues.

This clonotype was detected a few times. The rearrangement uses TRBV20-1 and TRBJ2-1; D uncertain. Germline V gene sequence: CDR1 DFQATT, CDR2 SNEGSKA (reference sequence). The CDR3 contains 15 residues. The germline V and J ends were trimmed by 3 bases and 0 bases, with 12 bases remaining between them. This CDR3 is CSASRTASSYNEQFF. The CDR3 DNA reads TGCAGTGCTAGTAGGACCGCGAGCTCCTACAATGAGCAGTTCTTC.

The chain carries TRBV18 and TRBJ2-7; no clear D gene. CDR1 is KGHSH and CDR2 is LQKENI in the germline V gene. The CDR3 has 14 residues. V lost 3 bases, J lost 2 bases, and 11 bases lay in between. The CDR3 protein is CASSPRRAAYEQYV. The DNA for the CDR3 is TGTGCCAGCTCACCTCGAAGGGCCGCCTACGAGCAGTACGTC.

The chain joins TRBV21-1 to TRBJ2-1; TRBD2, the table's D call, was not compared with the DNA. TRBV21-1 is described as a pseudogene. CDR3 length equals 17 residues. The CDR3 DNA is TGTGCCAGCAGCAAAGCGCGGTTCGAGCGGAGTAACAATGAGCAGTTCTTC. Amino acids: CASSKARFERSNNEQFF.

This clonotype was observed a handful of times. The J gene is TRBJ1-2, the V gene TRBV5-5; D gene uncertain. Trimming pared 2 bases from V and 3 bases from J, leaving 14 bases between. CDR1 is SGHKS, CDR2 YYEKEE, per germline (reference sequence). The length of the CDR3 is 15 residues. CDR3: CASSLTTRLDYGYTF. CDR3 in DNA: TGTGCCAGCAGCTTAACCACGCGGTTGGACTATGGCTACACCTTC.

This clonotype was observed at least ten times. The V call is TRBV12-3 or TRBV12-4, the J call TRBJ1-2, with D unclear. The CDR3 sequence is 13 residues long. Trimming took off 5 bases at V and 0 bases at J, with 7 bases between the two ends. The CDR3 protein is CASSPPANYGYTF. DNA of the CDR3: TGTGCCAGCAGTCCCCCGGCTAACTATGGCTACACCTTC.

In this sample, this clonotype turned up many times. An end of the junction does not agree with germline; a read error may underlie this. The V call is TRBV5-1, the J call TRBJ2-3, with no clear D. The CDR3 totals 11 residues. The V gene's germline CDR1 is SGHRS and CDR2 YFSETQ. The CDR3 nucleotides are TGTGCCAGCACCAACACAGATACGCAGTATTTT. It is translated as CASTNTDTQYF.

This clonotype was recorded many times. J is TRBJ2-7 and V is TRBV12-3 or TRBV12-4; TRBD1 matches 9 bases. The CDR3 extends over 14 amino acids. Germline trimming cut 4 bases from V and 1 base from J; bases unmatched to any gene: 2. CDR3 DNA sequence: TGTGCCAGCAGTTCCGGGACAGGGTCCTACGAGCAGTACGTC. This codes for CASSSGTGSYEQYV.

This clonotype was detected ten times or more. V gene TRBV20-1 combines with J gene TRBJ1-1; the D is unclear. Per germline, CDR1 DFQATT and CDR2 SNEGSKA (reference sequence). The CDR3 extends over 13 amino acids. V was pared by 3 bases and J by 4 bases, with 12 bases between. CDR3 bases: TGCAGTGCTAGGGACGGAGGGAGCACTGAAGCTTTCTTT. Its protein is CSARDGGSTEAFF.